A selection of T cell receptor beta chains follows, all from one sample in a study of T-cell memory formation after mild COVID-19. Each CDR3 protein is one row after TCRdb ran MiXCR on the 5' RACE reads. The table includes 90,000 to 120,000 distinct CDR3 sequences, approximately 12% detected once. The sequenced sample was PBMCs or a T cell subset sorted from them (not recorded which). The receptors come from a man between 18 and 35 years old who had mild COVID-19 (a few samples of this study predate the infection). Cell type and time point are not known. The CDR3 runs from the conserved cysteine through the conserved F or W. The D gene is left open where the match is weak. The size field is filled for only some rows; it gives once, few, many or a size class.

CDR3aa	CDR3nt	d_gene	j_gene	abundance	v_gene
CASSLGPIGFTEAFF	TGTGCCAGCAGCTTAGGCCCTATAGGGTTCACTGAAGCTTTCTTT	-	TRBJ1-1	-	TRBV7-9
CASSEDPGTEAFF	TGTGCCAGCAGCGAGGATCCCGGGACAGAAGCTTTCTTT	-	TRBJ1-1	few	TRBV9
CSGRSGLETQYF	TGCAGCGGCCGCTCAGGGTTGGAGACCCAGTACTTC	-	TRBJ2-5	few	TRBV29-1
CASSTAPFGADTQYF	TGTGCCAGTAGTACCGCGCCCTTTGGGGCAGATACGCAGTATTTT	-	TRBJ2-3	-	TRBV19
CASSSGDRDTEAFF	TGTGCCAGCAGCTCAGGGGACAGGGACACTGAAGCTTTCTTT	TRBD1	TRBJ1-1	-	TRBV7-6
CASSTEAGQGPSGANVLTF	TGTGCCAGCAGCACCGAGGCGGGACAGGGTCCTTCTGGGGCCAACGTCCTGACTTTC	TRBD1	TRBJ2-6	-	TRBV7-6
CASSRDRANYGYTF	TGTGCCAGCAGCCGGGACAGAGCTAACTATGGCTACACCTTC	TRBD1	TRBJ1-2	-	TRBV5-6
CASRIGGGTQYF	TGTGCCAGCCGTATCGGGGGAGGTACGCAGTATTTT	-	TRBJ2-3	-	TRBV6-2/TRBV6-3
CASSLSTTNYGYTF	TGTGCCAGCAGTTTATCCACAACCAACTATGGCTACACCTTC	-	TRBJ1-2	-	TRBV27
CASSPNTGRAFF	TGTGCCAGCAGCCCTAATACAGGGAGGGCTTTCTTT	-	TRBJ1-1	-	TRBV4-2
CASSLTWTAANEKLFF	TGTGCCAGCAGCTTAACGTGGACAGCCGCTAATGAAAAACTGTTTTTT	-	TRBJ1-4	-	TRBV5-6
CASSQEEAGGYEQYF	TGCGCCAGCAGCCAAGAAGAGGCGGGGGGCTACGAGCAGTACTTC	TRBD2	TRBJ2-7	few	TRBV4-3
CASSQGSSSGNTIYF	TGCGCCAGCAGCCAAGGCTCCAGCTCTGGAAACACCATATATTTT	-	TRBJ1-3	-	TRBV4-3
CASSQEGQANYGYTF	TGCGCCAGCAGCCAAGAAGGACAGGCGAACTATGGCTACACCTTC	TRBD1	TRBJ1-2	-	TRBV4-1
CASSLAGDGGKLFF	TGTGCCAGCAGTTTGGCCGGGGATGGGGGAAAACTGTTTTTT	-	TRBJ1-4	-	TRBV12-3/TRBV12-4
CASSPAPARGPVNQPQHF	TGTGCCAGCAGTCCCGCCCCCGCCAGGGGGCCGGTCAATCAGCCCCAGCATTTT	TRBD1	TRBJ1-5	-	TRBV28
CASSSNDRADGYTF	TGTGCCAGCAGTTCGAACGACAGGGCGGATGGCTACACCTTC	TRBD1	TRBJ1-2	few	TRBV7-2
CASSLYFGQAQFF	TGTGCCAGCAGTTTATATTTTGGGCAGGCTCAGTTCTTC	-	TRBJ2-1	few	TRBV12-3/TRBV12-4
CAIGRTGAIGELFF	TGTGCCATCGGTCGGACAGGGGCGATCGGGGAGCTGTTTTTT	TRBD1	TRBJ2-2	-	TRBV10-3
CASSPQNEQYF	TGTGCCAGCAGCCCCCAAAACGAGCAGTACTTC	-	TRBJ2-7	-	TRBV11-2
CASSQAPFGTAITDTQYF	TGCGCCAGCAGCCAAGCTCCTTTTGGGACAGCTATCACAGATACGCAGTATTTT	TRBD1	TRBJ2-3	few	TRBV4-3
CASKGLGNEQFF	TGTGCCAGCAAGGGCTTGGGCAATGAGCAGTTCTTC	-	TRBJ2-1	many	TRBV2
CASSQDRGAGNEQFF	TGCGCCAGCAGCCAAGATCGGGGGGCTGGCAATGAGCAGTTCTTC	-	TRBJ2-1	few	TRBV4-3
CASSYGGETQYF	TGTGCCAGCAGTTACGGGGGAGAGACCCAGTACTTC	-	TRBJ2-5	-	TRBV6-6
CASSLSGTSYEQYF	TGTGCCAGCAGTTTGTCAGGGACTTCCTACGAGCAGTACTTC	-	TRBJ2-7	-	TRBV12-3/TRBV12-4
CASSLASGTTDTQYF	TGTGCTAGCAGCTTAGCTAGCGGCACCACAGATACGCAGTATTTT	TRBD2	TRBJ2-3	-	TRBV7-7
CASSVRPNNEQFF	TGCGCCAGCAGCGTCCGCCCGAACAATGAGCAGTTCTTC	-	TRBJ2-1	few	TRBV4-1
CASNRGLGNEQFF	TGCGCCAGCAACCGCGGACTTGGCAATGAGCAGTTCTTC	-	TRBJ2-1	-	TRBV5-1
CASSGTYEQYF	TGCGCCAGCAGCGGAACCTACGAGCAGTACTTC	-	TRBJ2-7	few	TRBV5-1
CASSWVFDNEQFF	TGTGCCAGCAGTTGGGTATTTGACAATGAGCAGTTCTTC	-	TRBJ2-1	few	TRBV27
CASSSSRDRGRDTQYF	TGTGCCAGCAGCTCTTCCCGGGACAGGGGTCGTGATACGCAGTATTTT	TRBD1	TRBJ2-3	many	TRBV7-2
CSVVPTGETQYF	TGCAGCGTCGTACCCACGGGGGAGACCCAGTACTTC	-	TRBJ2-5	-	TRBV29-1
CASSPWLAGDYTDTQYF	TGCGCCAGCAGCCCATGGTTAGCGGGGGATTACACAGATACGCAGTATTTT	TRBD2	TRBJ2-3	few	TRBV4-1
CASSWTGAETQYF	TGTGCCAGTAGCTGGACAGGGGCAGAGACCCAGTACTTC	TRBD1	TRBJ2-5	-	TRBV19
CASSLGGPRTEAFF	TGTGCCAGCAGCTTAGGGGGGCCGAGGACTGAAGCTTTCTTT	-	TRBJ1-1	-	TRBV7-3
CASSLNGGETQYF	TGTGCCAGCAGTCTTAACGGGGGAGAGACCCAGTACTTC	-	TRBJ2-5	-	TRBV3-1
CASSQVRDSQETQYF	TGCGCCAGCAGCCAAGTCCGGGACAGCCAAGAGACCCAGTACTTC	TRBD1	TRBJ2-5	-	TRBV4-1
CASSQGTTQAYNEQFF	TGCGCCAGCAGCCAAGGTACGACCCAGGCGTACAATGAGCAGTTCTTC	-	TRBJ2-1	many	TRBV4-3
CASSYPRDLETQYF	TGTGCCAGCAGTTACCCAAGGGACCTAGAGACCCAGTACTTC	-	TRBJ2-5	few	TRBV6-2/TRBV6-3
CASSHVIGTSGDTQYF	TGTGCCAGCAGCCACGTTATTGGAACTAGCGGGGATACGCAGTATTTT	TRBD2	TRBJ2-3	-	TRBV3-1
CATGTVYNSPLHF	TGTGCCACCGGGACGGTCTATAATTCACCCCTCCACTTT	-	TRBJ1-6	few	TRBV24-1
CASSQESLWLARSTDTQYF	TGTGCCAGCAGCCAAGAAAGTTTATGGCTAGCGAGGAGCACAGATACGCAGTATTTT	-	TRBJ2-3	-	TRBV4-2
CATSVADGQGAESDTQYF	TGTGCCACCAGTGTCGCAGACGGACAGGGGGCTGAGTCAGATACGCAGTATTTT	TRBD1	TRBJ2-3	many	TRBV24-1
CASIPLGGGYTF	TGTGCCAGCATCCCCCTAGGAGGCGGCTACACCTTC	-	TRBJ1-2	-	TRBV7-8
CSVEDPVPSSTGELFF	TGCAGCGTTGAAGATCCGGTCCCCTCGTCCACCGGGGAGCTGTTTTTT	-	TRBJ2-2	-	TRBV29-1
CASSYSVDREGYGYTF	TGTGCCAGCAGTTACTCGGTCGACAGGGAAGGCTATGGCTACACCTTC	TRBD1	TRBJ1-2	-	TRBV6-2/TRBV6-3
CSATDRDRGLFQYF	TGCAGTGCTACCGACCGGGACAGGGGCCTCTTTCAGTACTTC	TRBD1	TRBJ2-4	few	TRBV20-1
CASSLASIFVGYTF	TGTGCCAGCAGCTTAGCATCTATCTTCGTTGGCTACACCTTC	-	TRBJ1-2	few	TRBV7-9